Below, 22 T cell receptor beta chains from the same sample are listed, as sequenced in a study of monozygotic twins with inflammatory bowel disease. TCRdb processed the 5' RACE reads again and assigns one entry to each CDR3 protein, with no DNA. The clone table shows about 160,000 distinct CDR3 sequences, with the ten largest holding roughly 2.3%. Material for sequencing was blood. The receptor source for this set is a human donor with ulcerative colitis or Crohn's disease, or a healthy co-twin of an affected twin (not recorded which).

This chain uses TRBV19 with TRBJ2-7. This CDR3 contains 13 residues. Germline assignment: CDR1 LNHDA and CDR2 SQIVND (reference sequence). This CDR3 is CASSIRWLGEQYF.

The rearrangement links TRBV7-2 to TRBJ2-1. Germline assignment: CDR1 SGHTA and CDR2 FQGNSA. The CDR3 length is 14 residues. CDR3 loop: CASSLSQNINEQFF.

CDR3 sequence reads: CASSTGPTYGYTF. The gene calls are TRBV12-3 or TRBV12-4 and TRBJ1-2. The CDR3 spans 13 residues.

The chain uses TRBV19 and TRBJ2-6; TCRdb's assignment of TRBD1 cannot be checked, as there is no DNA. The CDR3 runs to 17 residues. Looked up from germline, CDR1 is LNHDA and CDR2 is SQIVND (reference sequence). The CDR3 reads CASSRIQGSSGANVLTF. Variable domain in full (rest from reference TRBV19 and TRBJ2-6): DGGITQSPKYLFRKEGQNVTLSCEQNLNHDAMYWYRQDPGQGLRLIYYSQIVNDFQKGDIAEGYSVSREKKESFPLTVTSAQKNPTAFYLCASSRIQGSSGANVLTFGAGSRLTVL.

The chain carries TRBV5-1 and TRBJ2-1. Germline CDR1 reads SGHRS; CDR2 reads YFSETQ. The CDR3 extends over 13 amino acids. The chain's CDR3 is CASSSDSSDEQFF.

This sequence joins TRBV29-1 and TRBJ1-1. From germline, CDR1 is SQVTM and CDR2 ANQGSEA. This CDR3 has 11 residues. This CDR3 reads CSVGENAEAFF.

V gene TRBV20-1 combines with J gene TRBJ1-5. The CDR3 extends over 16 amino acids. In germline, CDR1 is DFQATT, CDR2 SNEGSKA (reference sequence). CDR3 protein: CSARDRGGNLQGPQHF.

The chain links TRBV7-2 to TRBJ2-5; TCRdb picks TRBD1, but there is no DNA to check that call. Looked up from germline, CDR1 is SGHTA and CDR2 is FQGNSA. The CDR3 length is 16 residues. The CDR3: CASSSRDRGGSETQYF.

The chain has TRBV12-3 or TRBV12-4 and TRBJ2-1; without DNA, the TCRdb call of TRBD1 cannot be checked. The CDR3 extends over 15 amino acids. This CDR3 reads CASSSGTAIHNEQFF.

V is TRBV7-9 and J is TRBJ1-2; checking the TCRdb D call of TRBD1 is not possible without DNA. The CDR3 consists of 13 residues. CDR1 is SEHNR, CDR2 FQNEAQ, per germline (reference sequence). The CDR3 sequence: CASSLARDGGYTF. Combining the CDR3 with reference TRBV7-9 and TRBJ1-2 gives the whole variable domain DTGVSQNPRHKITKRGQNVTFRCDPISEHNRLYWYRQTLGQGPEFLTYFQNEAQLEKSRLLSDRFSAERPKGSFSTLEIQRTEQGDSAMYLCASSLARDGGYTFGSGTRLTVV.

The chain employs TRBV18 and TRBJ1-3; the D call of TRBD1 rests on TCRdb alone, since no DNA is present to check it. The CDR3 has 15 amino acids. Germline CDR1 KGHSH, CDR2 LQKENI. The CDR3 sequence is CASSPFDREGNTIYF. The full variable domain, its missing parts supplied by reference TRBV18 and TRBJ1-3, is NAGVMQNPRHLVRRRGQEARLRCSPMKGHSHVYWYRQLPEEGLKFMVYLQKENIIDESGMPKERFSAEFPKEGPSILRIQQVVRGDSAAYFCASSPFDREGNTIYFGEGSWLTVV.

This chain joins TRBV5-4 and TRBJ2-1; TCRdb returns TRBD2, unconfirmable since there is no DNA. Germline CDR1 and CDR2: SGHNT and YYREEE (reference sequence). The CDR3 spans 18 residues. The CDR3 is CASSSVGSGRASYNEQFF. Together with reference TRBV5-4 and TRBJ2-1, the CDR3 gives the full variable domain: ETGVTQSPTHLIKTRGQQVTLRCSSQSGHNTVSWYQQALGQGPQFIFQYYREEENGRGNFPPRFSGLQFPNYSSELNVNALELDDSALYLCASSSVGSGRASYNEQFFGPGTRLTVL.

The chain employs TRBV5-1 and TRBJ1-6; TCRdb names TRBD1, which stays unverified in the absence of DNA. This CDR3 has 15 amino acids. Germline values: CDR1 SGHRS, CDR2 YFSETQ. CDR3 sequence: CASSFGGTDNSPLHF.

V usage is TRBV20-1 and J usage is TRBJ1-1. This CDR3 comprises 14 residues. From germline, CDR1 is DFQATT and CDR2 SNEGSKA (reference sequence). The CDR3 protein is CSASDGPRSTEAFF.

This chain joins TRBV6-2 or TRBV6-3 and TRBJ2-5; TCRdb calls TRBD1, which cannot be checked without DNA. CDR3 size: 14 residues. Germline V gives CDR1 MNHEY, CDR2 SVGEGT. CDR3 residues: CASSSRVPQETQYF.

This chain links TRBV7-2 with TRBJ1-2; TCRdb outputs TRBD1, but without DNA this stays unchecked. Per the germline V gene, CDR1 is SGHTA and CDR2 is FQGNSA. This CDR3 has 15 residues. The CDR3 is CASTPTPGDIYGYTF.

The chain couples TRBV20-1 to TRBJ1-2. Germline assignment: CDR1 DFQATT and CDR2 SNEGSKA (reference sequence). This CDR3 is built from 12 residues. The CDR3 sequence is CSASRGLGGYTF.

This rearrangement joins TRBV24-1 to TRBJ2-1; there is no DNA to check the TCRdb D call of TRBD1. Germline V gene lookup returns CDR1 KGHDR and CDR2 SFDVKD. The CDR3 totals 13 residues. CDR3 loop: CATSAGTGNEQFF.

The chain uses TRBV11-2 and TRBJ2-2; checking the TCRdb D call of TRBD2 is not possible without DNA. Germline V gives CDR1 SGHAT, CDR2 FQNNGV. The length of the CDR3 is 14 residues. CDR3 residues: CASSRGSIPGELFF.

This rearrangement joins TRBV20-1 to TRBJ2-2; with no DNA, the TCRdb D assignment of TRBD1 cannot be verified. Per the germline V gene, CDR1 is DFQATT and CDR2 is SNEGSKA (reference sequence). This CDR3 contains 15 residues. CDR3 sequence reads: CSVAGQGARVGELFF.

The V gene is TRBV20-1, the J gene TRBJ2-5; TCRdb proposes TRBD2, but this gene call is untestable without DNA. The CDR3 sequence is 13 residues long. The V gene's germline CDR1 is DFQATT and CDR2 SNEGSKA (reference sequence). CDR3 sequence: CSATRTSAETQYF.

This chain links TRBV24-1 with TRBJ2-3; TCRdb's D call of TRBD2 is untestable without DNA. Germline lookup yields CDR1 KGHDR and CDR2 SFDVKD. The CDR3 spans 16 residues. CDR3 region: CATSDGKGGTTDTQYF.